The source of this T cell receptor beta chain is a study of OX40 agonist ivuxolimab in advanced cancers. General study findings and limits: Among T cells, CD8+ cells averaged more expanded clones than CD4+ cells.

A word on this clone: Its antigen is still unknown.

TCRdb's table, derived via immunoSEQ multiplex PCR, lists solely in-frame clones and lacks some. The data hold about 120,000 clones, with roughly nine tenths observed a single time. CDR3 size: 19 residues. V was pared by 4 bases and J by 5 bases, with 22 bases of the junction left unmatched. The input for sequencing was CD4+ or CD8+ T cells sorted from blood, taken in a trial of the OX40 agonist ivuxolimab. V usage is TRBV5-3 and J usage is TRBJ1-2; TRBD1 agrees at 8 bases. TRBV5-3 has ORF status, its function being uncertain. The sequence came from an adult with an advanced solid tumor such as melanoma, head and neck, liver or kidney cancer. The CDR3 reads CARSILDRDRPDGTYGYTF. CDR3 coding DNA: TGTGCCAGAAGCATCCTTGACCGGGACAGGCCTGATGGAACTTATGGCTACACCTTC.